This T cell receptor (beta chain) comes out of a study of T cell changes during pregnancy in multiple sclerosis (dated by TCRdb to between 2018 and 2021). Regarding the study in general: The study looked at changes in the T cell repertoire across pregnancy in women with multiple sclerosis.

Looking up the germline V gene (reference sequence) yields CDR1 LNHDA and CDR2 SQIVND. Counted from cysteine to phenylalanine, this CDR3 has 16 amino acids. Only CDR3 DNA is held: 48 bases, read in frame from base 1. V drops 5 bases and J drops 0 bases, leaving 17 bases in between. Receptor amplification or capture employed the immunoSEQ multiplex PCR assay. TCRdb carries this immuneACCESS record with in-frame sequences only. Its versions omit some clonotypes, under half of them owing to an unresolved V gene in the studies checked, with the rest unexplained. The sample table records about 20,000 clones; about 85% of these occur just once. 5.5% to 7.5% of the sample rests with the top ten. Of note for this clone: Its antigen remains unidentified. Base qualities are not at hand, and no much larger clone is one base apart.

The chain uses TRBV19 and TRBJ2-7; 5 matching bases give a weak D call of TRBD2. The TCR originated in a female donor in good health, enrolled as a control in a pregnancy study. The material sequenced was CD8+ T cells from peripheral blood mononuclear cells, taken in the third trimester of pregnancy. The CDR3: CASSVNLGVSSYEQYF. Read as DNA, the sequence is TGTGCCAGTAGTGTCAACCTCGGGGTCAGCTCCTACGAGCAGTACTTC.